What follows are 2 T cell receptor beta chains derived from one specimen sequenced in a study of cytomegalovirus exposure and HLA in healthy donors. Use of 60 Vbeta and 13 Jbeta primers characterized the PCR. The assay was immunoSEQ multiplex PCR, and TCRdb's table has in-frame clones only and misses some. Seen here are over 100,000 clones, 79% observed once, and the top ten hold about 1.1%. The sample was PBMCs. These receptors all come from a male donor in good health and CMV-seronegative.

This clone has just a few counts. The chain has TRBV6-1 and TRBJ2-7; TRBD1 aligns across 10 bases. Trimming cost V 10 bases and J 6 bases; bases outside gene matches: 9. Germline V gene lookup returns CDR1 MNHNS and CDR2 SASEGT. The CDR3 length is 13 residues. CDR3 region: CATGLTGGGEQYF. Written as DNA, the CDR3 is TGTGCCACGGGGTTGACAGGGGGCGGCGAGCAGTACTTC.

The chain carries TRBV7-9 and TRBJ1-5; possible D gene TRBD1, 6 bases. Germline CDR1 reads SEHNR; CDR2 reads FQNEAQ (reference sequence). The CDR3 has 14 amino acids. Deletions cut 1 base from V and 11 bases from J, with 15 bases between. The CDR3 sequence is CASSLEGGISAQHF. CDR3 sequence (DNA): TGTGCCAGCAGCTTAGAGGGGGGGATATCAGCCCAGCATTTT.